This TCR beta chain came from a study of vaccination and CD4 T cells after COVID-19 (dated by TCRdb to 2021 to 2024). General notes on the study: Convalescent patients had a positive SARS-CoV-2 result on nasal swab PCR, and of these patients, under ten had mild disease and one had severe disease. In the convalescent cohort there were six males and four females, among whom were two Hispanic individuals, seven Caucasians, two Asians and one multiracial person. Each participant got two doses of either the Pfizer-BioNTech BNT162b2 vaccine (n=8) or the Moderna mRNA-1273 vaccine (n=2). Post-COVID blood samples from convalescent patients were collected a median of about 110 days after diagnosis, with a range of 35 to 161 days. Post-vaccine blood samples were collected a median of about 72 days after the second vaccine dose, ranging from about 12 to 250 days. Culture stimuli were overlapping spike peptide pools from SARS-CoV-2 and from the common cold coronaviruses HCoV-NL63, HCoV-OC43 and HCoV-229E. As controls, cultures received a CEFX viral epitope pool (the positive control), an HIV-1 Nef peptide pool (the negative control), or no peptide at all. In 10 COVID-19 convalescent patients and a handful of infection-naive healthy vaccine recipients, researchers compared the spike-specific CD4+ TCR repertoire from before mRNA vaccination with the repertoire from after. The paper's findings and limits, for the study overall: The number of convalescent patients in the study was relatively small, and the study did not examine early timepoints following natural infection. Nearly all vaccine-specific clones in convalescent patients (304 of 307) were mono-reactive for SARS-CoV-2 spike rather than cross-reactive with common cold coronaviruses. Among the post-vaccine SARS-CoV-2-reactive clones in convalescent patients, a median approximately 90% showed up only after vaccination, which suggests vaccine-specific priming. The median count of SARS-CoV-2-reactive clonotypes went up from around 23 after infection to 38 after vaccination, although the change was not significant.

From cysteine to phenylalanine, the CDR3 is 13 amino acids long. Here the CDR3 DNA is all that survives: 39 bases in frame from base 1. As encoded in the germline V gene (reference sequence), CDR1 is DFQATT while CDR2 is SNEGSKA. Trimming removed 3 bases from V and 1 base from J; the gene matches leave 0 bases unexplained. The treatment or condition label, as the study defines it: roughly ten-day PBMC culture with coronavirus spike peptide pools or control peptides (ViraFEST assay). To expand antigen-specific T cells with peptide pools and then pick out the expanded clonotypes through TCR sequencing, the study relied on the ViraFEST assay. Positive SARS-CoV-2 PCR tests in the convalescent patients dated from March to December 2020, before Alpha, Beta and Delta variants emerged in the United States. Each well held 2 million to 2.5 million PBMCs cultured with around 10 ug/ml peptide pools in IMDM containing roughly 4.7% human AB serum and 9 to 10 IU/ml IL-2. Half of the culture medium was replaced with fresh IL-2-containing medium on days 3 and 7. Once the cells had been in culture for less than 11 days, the EasySep CD4+ T cell isolation kit was used to isolate CD4+ T cells by negative selection. PBMCs were separated from whole blood using Ficoll-Paque Plus gradient centrifugation and then either used fresh or cryopreserved at -140C. Triplicate wells were generally used for each culture condition.

Library method: PCR. TCR sequencing of DNA from cultured CD4+ T cells used the Oncomine TCR Beta short-read assay at the Johns Hopkins FTIC core. Genomic DNA was extracted from the cultured CD4+ T cells with the QIAamp micro DNA kit. Oncomine TCR Beta libraries made from cultured CD4+ T cells were pooled using unique dual indexes and sequenced on an Illumina iSeq 100. In the original analysis: Non-productive sequences were removed, and CDR3s not starting with C, not ending with F or W, or shorter than 7 amino acids were discarded. The MANAFEST web application was used to identify antigen-specific clonotypes by comparing peptide-stimulated wells against reference wells and other culture wells. Positive clones required FDR below 0.05, an odds ratio above 5, and productive frequency above 0.1% in at least two of three replicate wells. A clonotype counted as cross-reactive if it showed significant expansion both in the SARS-CoV-2 spike wells and in at least one common cold coronavirus spike condition. Using R version 3.6.1, CDR3 homology was evaluated through Levenshtein distances (stringdist) along with unrooted phylogenetic trees (ape). TCRdb cleaned the public reads at Q25 with fastp, built clones with MiXCR and kept in-frame beta chains. Records with the same CDR3 protein are collapsed into one entry carrying the most frequent genes and DNA. The V and J calls and clone size come from TCRdb's table, not from the authors' own analysis. The sample table lists about 12,000 distinct CDR3 sequences, approximately 58% of them with a count of one. The ten largest make up about an eighth of the sample.

In regard to this clonotype: It lacks a known antigen. Per-base quality was not reported, and no clone a single base away is much larger than it.

The V and J segments used are TRBV20-1 and TRBJ2-1, with 7 middle bases fitting TRBD1. The TCR comes from a human donor who had recovered from COVID-19. The sequenced material came from CD4+ T cells from blood, cultured in vitro. Read as DNA, the sequence is TGCAGTGCTAGGACAGGGTCCTACAATGAGCAGTTCTTC. This yields the protein CSARTGSYNEQFF.